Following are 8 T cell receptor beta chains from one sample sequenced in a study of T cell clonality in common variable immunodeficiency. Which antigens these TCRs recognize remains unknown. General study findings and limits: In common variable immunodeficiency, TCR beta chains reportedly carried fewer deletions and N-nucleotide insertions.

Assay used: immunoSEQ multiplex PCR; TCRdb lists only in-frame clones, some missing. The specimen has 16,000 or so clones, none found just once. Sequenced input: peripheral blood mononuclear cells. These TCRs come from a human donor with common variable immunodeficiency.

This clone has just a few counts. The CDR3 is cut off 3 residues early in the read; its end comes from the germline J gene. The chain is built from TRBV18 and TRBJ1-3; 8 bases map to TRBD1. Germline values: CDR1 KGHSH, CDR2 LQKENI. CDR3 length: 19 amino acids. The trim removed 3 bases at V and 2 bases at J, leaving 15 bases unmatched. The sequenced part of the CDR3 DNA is TGTGCCAGCTCACCGAGGACAGGGTCAAAGGGACTGGCTGGAAACACC. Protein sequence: CASSPRTGSKGLAGNT. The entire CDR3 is CASSPRTGSKGLAGNTIYF. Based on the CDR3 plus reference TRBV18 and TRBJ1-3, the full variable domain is NAGVMQNPRHLVRRRGQEARLRCSPMKGHSHVYWYRQLPEEGLKFMVYLQKENIIDESGMPKERFSAEFPKEGPSILRIQQVVRGDSAAYFCASSPRTGSKGLAGNTIYFGEGSWLTVV.

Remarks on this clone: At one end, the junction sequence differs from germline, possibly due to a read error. The CDR3 spells CASLVRATQKTQYF. The sequenced part of the CDR3 DNA is TGTGCCAGTCTTGTTAGGGCAACCCAAAAGACC. The chain recombines TRBV19 with TRBJ2-5; D unclear. The read stops 3 residues short of the end of the CDR3; the missing end is completed from the germline J gene. The CDR3 extends over 14 amino acids. CDR1 and CDR2 from the germline V gene are LNHDA and SQIVND (reference sequence).

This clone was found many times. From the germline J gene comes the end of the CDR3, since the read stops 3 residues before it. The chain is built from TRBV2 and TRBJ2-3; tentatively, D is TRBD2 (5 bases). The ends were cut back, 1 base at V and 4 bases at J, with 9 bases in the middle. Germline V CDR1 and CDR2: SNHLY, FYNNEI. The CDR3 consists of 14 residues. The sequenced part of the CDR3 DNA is TGTGCCAGCAGTGAAGATCTAGCATCAGATACG. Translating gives CASSEDLASDT. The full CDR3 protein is CASSEDLASDTQYF.

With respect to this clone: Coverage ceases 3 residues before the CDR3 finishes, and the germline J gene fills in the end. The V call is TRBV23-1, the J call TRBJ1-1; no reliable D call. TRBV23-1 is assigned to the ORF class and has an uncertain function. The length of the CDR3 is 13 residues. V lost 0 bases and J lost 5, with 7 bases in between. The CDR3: CASSQSGGTEAFF. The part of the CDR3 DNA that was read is TGCGCCAGCAGTCAATCAGGAGGGACTGAA.

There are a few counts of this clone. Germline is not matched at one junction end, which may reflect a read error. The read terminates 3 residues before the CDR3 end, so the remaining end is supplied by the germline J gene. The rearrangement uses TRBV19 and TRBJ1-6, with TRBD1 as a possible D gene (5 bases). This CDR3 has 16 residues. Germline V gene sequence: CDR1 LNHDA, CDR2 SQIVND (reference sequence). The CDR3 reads CASYPGGSSYKSPLHF. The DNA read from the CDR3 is TGTGCCAGTTATCCCGGGGGGAGCTCCTATAAGTCACCC.

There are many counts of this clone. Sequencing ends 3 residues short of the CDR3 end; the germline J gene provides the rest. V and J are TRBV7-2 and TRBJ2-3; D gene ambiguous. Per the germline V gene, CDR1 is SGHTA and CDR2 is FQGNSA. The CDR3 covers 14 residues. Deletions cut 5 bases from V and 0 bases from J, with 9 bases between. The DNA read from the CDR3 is TGTGCCAGCAGCCTTACACGAAGCACAGATACG. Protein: CASSLTRSTDT. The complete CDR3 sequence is CASSLTRSTDTQYF.

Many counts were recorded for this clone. The CDR3 region is CASMGQGSVEQFF. CDR3 bases read: TGTGCCAGCATGGGACAGGGTTCCGTTGAG. The rearrangement links TRBV2 to TRBJ2-1, with 9 bases identical to TRBD1. Read sequence stops 3 residues before the CDR3 end, and the germline J gene provides the missing end. This CDR3 contains 13 residues. Per the germline V gene, CDR1 is SNHLY and CDR2 is FYNNEI. Trimming at V came to 7 bases and at J to 9 bases, leaving 7 bases not matched to a gene.

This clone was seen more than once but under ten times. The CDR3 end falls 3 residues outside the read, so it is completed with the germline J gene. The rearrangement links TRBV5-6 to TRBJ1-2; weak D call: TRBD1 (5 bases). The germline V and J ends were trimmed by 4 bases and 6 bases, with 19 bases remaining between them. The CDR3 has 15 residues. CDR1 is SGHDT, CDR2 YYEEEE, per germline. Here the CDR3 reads CASSTYPRQSHGYTF. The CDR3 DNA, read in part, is TGTGCCAGCAGCACGTACCCGCGACAGTCCCATGGC.